The sequence of this TCR beta chain was determined in a study of T cells after posttransplantation cyclophosphamide. This clone was observed at least ten times. Its antigen remains unidentified. Assay: immunoSEQ multiplex PCR; the TCRdb copy retains only in-frame clones and omits some. Sampling found fewer than 35,000 clones, none seen once. Study-level points and caveats: Skin or GI-infiltrating T cells shared few TRB sequences with blood.

The source material was PBMCs. This clonotype was sampled from a woman aged 25 to 39 in good health and a related stem cell transplant donor.

DNA for the CDR3: TGTGCCAGCAGCTTGGAGCTAGGAGGAGCGAACACTGAAGCTTTCTTT. This encodes CASSLELGGANTEAFF. V is TRBV5-6 and J is TRBJ1-1; D is unclear. This CDR3 has 16 amino acids. The germline gives CDR1 SGHDT, CDR2 YYEEEE. The V end lost 0 bases, the J end lost 1 base, and 13 bases lay between the germline ends.